What follows are 24 T cell receptor beta chains derived from one specimen sequenced in a study of control samples from healthy donors and cancer patients. TCRdb keeps only in-frame clones here, not all; method: immunoSEQ multiplex PCR. The repertoire holds 45,000 to 60,000 clones, 94% seen once, with about 4% in the top ten. Sequencing was carried out using blood. Receptors originate from a man aged 30 to 39 in good health.

V gene TRBV5-6 combines with J gene TRBJ2-3; 10 bases map to TRBD1. Germline-derived CDR1 and CDR2 are SGHDT and YYEEEE. The ends lost 4 bases at V and 0 bases at J; junction bases unmatched: 8. The CDR3 runs 17 residues. The DNA of the CDR3 is TGTGCCAGCAGCCGGCTGACAGGGGGCTATAGCACAGATACGCAGTATTTT. This gives the protein CASSRLTGGYSTDTQYF.

The chain links TRBV9 to TRBJ2-7, with 10 bases identical to TRBD1. The germline V gene has CDR1 SGDLS and CDR2 YYNGEE. V lost 4 bases, J lost 3 bases, and 4 bases stayed unmatched. This CDR3 has 14 residues. The DNA of the CDR3 is TGTGCCAGCAGCTGGGACAGGGGAAGCTACGAGCAGTACTTC. Translation: CASSWDRGSYEQYF.

The J gene is TRBJ1-5, the V gene TRBV7-9, with TRBD1 matching 9 bases. V was clipped by 5 bases and J by 0 bases; unmatched bases: 2. CDR1 is SEHNR and CDR2 is FQNEAQ in the germline V gene (reference sequence). This CDR3 contains 15 residues. The DNA for the CDR3 is TGTGCCAGCAGCCCACAGGGGGCTAGCAATCAGCCCCAGCATTTT. Protein: CASSPQGASNQPQHF.

The rearrangement links TRBV7-3 to TRBJ2-4; a weak D match, TRBD1 (6 bases). The V end was cut by 3 bases, the J end by 6 bases, with 15 bases between. The germline V gene encodes CDR1 SGHTA and CDR2 FQGTGA. The CDR3 has 15 amino acids. The CDR3 DNA reads TGTGCCAGCAGCTTTGCCGGGACAAGGGTAAACATTCAGTACTTC. Translation gives CASSFAGTRVNIQYF.

The chain links TRBV29-1 to TRBJ1-3; the match to TRBD1 covers 9 bases. Trimming at V came to 7 bases and at J to 2 bases, leaving 6 bases not matched to a gene. This CDR3 contains 14 residues. CDR1 and CDR2 (germline): SQVTM, ANQGSEA. CDR3 DNA sequence: TGCAGCGCAACGACAGGGGGTCCTGGAAACACCATATATTTT. It yields the protein CSATTGGPGNTIYF.

The chain recombines TRBV6-6 with TRBJ1-2, with D possibly matching TRBD1 (5 bases). The CDR3 runs to 14 residues. The germline V gene has CDR1 MNHNY and CDR2 SVGAGI (reference sequence). Trimming shortened V by 2 bases and J by 6 bases, and 13 bases separated the two germline ends. CDR3 protein: CASSYAGREDGYTF. The CDR3 bases are TGTGCCAGCAGTTACGCGGGCAGGGAGGATGGCTACACCTTC.

This chain joins TRBV6-5 and TRBJ2-2; D is undetermined. CDR1 and CDR2 (germline): MNHEY, SVGAGI. V gave up 7 bases and J gave up 1 base, with 10 bases separating them. CDR3 length equals 14 residues. The CDR3 coding sequence is TGTGCCAGCAAGCGCGGAGAGAACACCGGGGAGCTGTTTTTT. It codes for CASKRGENTGELFF.

The chain is built from TRBV6-2 or TRBV6-3 and TRBJ2-5, with 7 bases lining up with TRBD2. CDR1 and CDR2 (germline): MNHEY, SVGEGT. The CDR3 loop spans 15 amino acids. With 2 bases clipped from V and 2 bases from J, the junction kept 5 bases outside the gene matches. CDR3 nucleotide sequence: TGTGCCAGCAGTTACCCGAGGGAGGGTCAAGAGACCCAGTACTTC. Its protein product is CASSYPREGQETQYF.

V is TRBV4-2 and J is TRBJ2-7; 8 nucleotides align to TRBD1. The germline V gene encodes CDR1 LGHNA and CDR2 YNFKEQ. V lost 3 bases to trimming and J lost 2 bases; unmatched junction nucleotides: 3. The CDR3 consists of 14 residues. CDR3 DNA: TGTGCCAGCAGCCAGGGGACAGGACCCTACGAGCAGTACTTC. Its translation is CASSQGTGPYEQYF.

The chain recombines TRBV9 with TRBJ2-1, with D tentatively TRBD1 (6 bases). V shed 5 bases and J shed 1 base, with 16 bases lying between them. Germline V CDR1 and CDR2: SGDLS, YYNGEE. The CDR3 has 16 residues. CDR3 nucleotides: TGTGCCAGCAGTGGTCCCAGGGGCTCATCCTACAATGAGCAGTTCTTC. Amino acids: CASSGPRGSSYNEQFF.

The V call is TRBV3-1 (or the pseudogene TRBV3-2), the J call TRBJ1-4; D ambiguous. Deletions cut 5 bases from V and 8 bases from J, with 12 bases between. The CDR3 runs to 13 residues. Germline V gives CDR1 LGHDT, CDR2 YNNKEL (reference sequence). The DNA of the CDR3 is TGTGCCAGCAGCGAACCTGTGAGCGAAAAACTGTTTTTT. It specifies CASSEPVSEKLFF.

The rearrangement joins TRBV27 to TRBJ1-1, with D perhaps TRBD1 (5 bases). CDR3 length equals 13 residues. V lost 7 bases and J 2 bases, leaving 11 bases between the germline ends. Germline lookup yields CDR1 MNHEY and CDR2 SMNVEV (reference sequence). The CDR3 here is CASTGTLNTEAFF. DNA for the CDR3: TGTGCCAGCACCGGGACCCTAAACACTGAAGCTTTCTTT.

The chain combines TRBV7-9 with TRBJ1-5; no firm D call. With 0 bases removed from V and 7 bases from J, the gap between germline ends came to 13 bases. The germline V gene encodes CDR1 SEHNR and CDR2 FQNEAQ (reference sequence). The CDR3 extends over 15 amino acids. The DNA of the CDR3 is TGTGCCAGCAGCTTAGCGGCCGGACGAGACCAGCCCCAGCATTTT. This encodes CASSLAAGRDQPQHF.

This sequence joins TRBV29-1 and TRBJ2-7; D is perhaps TRBD2 (6 bases). V lost 4 bases and J 5 bases, leaving 15 bases between the germline ends. This CDR3 has 13 amino acids. CDR1 SQVTM and CDR2 ANQGSEA come from the germline V gene. CDR3 sequence (DNA): TGCAGCGTTGTCGGGGGTTTGATCGACGAGCAGTACTTC. It codes for CSVVGGLIDEQYF.

V is TRBV9 and J is TRBJ2-4; TRBD1 matches 8 bases. Unmatched junction bases numbered 3, after V lost 4 bases and J lost 6 bases. CDR3 length equals 13 residues. CDR1 is SGDLS and CDR2 is YYNGEE in the germline V gene. CDR3 nucleotide sequence: TGTGCCAGCAGCACCGGACAGGGAAACATTCAGTACTTC. Its protein product is CASSTGQGNIQYF.

The V and J genes are TRBV5-4 and TRBJ1-1; D gene unclear. The CDR3 length is 14 residues. Per germline, CDR1 SGHNT and CDR2 YYREEE (reference sequence). V was shortened by 4 bases and J by 0 bases, with 10 bases between the two germline ends. The CDR3 region has the DNA TGTGCCAGCAGCCCACCCCGAATGAACACTGAAGCTTTCTTT. Its translation is CASSPPRMNTEAFF.

V gene TRBV4-2 combines with J gene TRBJ1-5; possible D gene TRBD1, 6 bases. There are 16 residues in the CDR3. Germline assignment: CDR1 LGHNA and CDR2 YNFKEQ. Trimming removed 0 bases at V and 4 bases at J, with 13 bases between. CDR3 DNA sequence: TGTGCCAGCAGCCAAGACAGGGGAGTAGGAAATCAGCCCCAGCATTTT. The encoded protein is CASSQDRGVGNQPQHF.

Comment on this clone: One end of the junction does not line up with germline, which may come from a read error. The chain uses TRBV2 and TRBJ1-1; D gene unclear. The CDR3 has 13 amino acids. Germline V gives CDR1 SNHLY, CDR2 FYNNEI. As DNA, the CDR3 is TGTGCCAGCAGTTACACTGGGAACGCTGAAGCTTTCTTT. Translation gives CASSYTGNAEAFF.

CDR3 in amino acids: CSASKEFSNQPQHF. Here the CDR3 DNA reads TGCAGTGCTAGTAAAGAGTTCTCAAATCAGCCCCAGCATTTT. The V and J genes are TRBV20-1 and TRBJ1-5; D ambiguous. The CDR3 runs to 14 residues. Deletions cut 3 bases from V and 4 bases from J, with 13 bases between. Germline CDR1 reads DFQATT; CDR2 reads SNEGSKA (reference sequence).

The chain links TRBV21-1 to TRBJ1-2. TRBV21-1 is described as a pseudogene. The CDR3 contains 13 residues. CDR3 residues: CASSKSLNYGYTF. Here the CDR3 DNA reads TGTGCCAGCAGCAAATCACTGAACTATGGCTACACCTTC.

The chain uses TRBV6-6 and TRBJ2-5; the match to TRBD2 covers 8 bases. The germline CDR1 and CDR2 sequences are MNHNY and SVGAGI (reference sequence). This CDR3 spans 18 amino acids. The V and J ends lost 5 bases and 1 base, in that order; junction bases with no gene match: 15. The CDR3 region is CASSQRGLPRGGQETQYF. The CDR3 region has the DNA TGTGCCAGCAGTCAACGAGGCCTCCCCCGGGGGGGCCAAGAGACCCAGTACTTC.

This chain uses TRBV11-2 with TRBJ2-7; TRBD1 matches at 10 bases. With 8 bases clipped from V and 5 bases from J, the junction kept 12 bases outside the gene matches. Germline values: CDR1 SGHAT, CDR2 FQNNGV. The CDR3 is 15 residues long. The CDR3 DNA follows: TGTGCCAGCCAACCCCGACAGGGGGCGGTAGACGAGCAGTACTTC. The encoded protein is CASQPRQGAVDEQYF.

The genes are TRBV6-5 and TRBJ1-5; D is ambiguous. This CDR3 has 15 amino acids. Deletions cut 0 bases from V and 1 base from J, with 7 bases between. Germline lookup yields CDR1 MNHEY and CDR2 SVGAGI. CDR3 amino acids: CASSYSQGSNQPQHF. The CDR3 DNA reads as TGTGCCAGCAGTTACTCCCAAGGGAGCAATCAGCCCCAGCATTTT.

The genes are TRBV11-2 and TRBJ2-1; the D gene could be TRBD1 or TRBD2 (6 bases each). The CDR3 is 18 residues long. Trimming left V 5 bases short and J 0 bases short, with 20 bases between. Germline V lookup: CDR1 SGHAT, CDR2 FQNNGV. The CDR3, as DNA: TGTGCCAGCAGCCCGGGGGCGGCGGGGTACAGCTCCTACAATGAGCAGTTCTTC. Translation: CASSPGAAGYSSYNEQFF.